This TCR beta chain was obtained from a study of PD-L1 blockade in urothelial cancer. The wider study: Chemotherapy regimens numbering 0 to 3 had been given to patients. The study, taken as a whole, reports: Pretreatment TCR clonality in blood under the median foretold superior survival.

A remark on this clone: The antigen remains unidentified.

The CDR3 extends over 14 amino acids. The germline CDR1 and CDR2 sequences are MNHEY and SVGAGI. The V end lost 0 bases, the J end lost 5 bases, and 7 bases lay between the germline ends. Time point noted: pretreatment peripheral blood. Sample contribution per patient ranged from 1 to 8, covering pretreatment and on-treatment. Clones were read by immunoSEQ multiplex PCR, and TCRdb kept only the in-frame ones, dropping some. The sample carries roughly 130,000 clones, approximately 84% recorded once. This TCR was recovered from a man in his forties or fifties with urothelial cancer. This rearrangement joins TRBV6-5 to TRBJ1-4; D is uncertain. Sequenced here: PBMCs, sampled around atezolizumab (anti-PD-L1) treatment. CDR3 protein: CASSYSGVNEKLFF. CDR3 coding DNA: TGTGCCAGCAGTTACTCCGGGGTGAATGAAAAACTGTTTTTT.